This TCR beta chain was captured by sequencing in a study of blood T cell repertoires in COVID-19. About the study: PBMCs, B-cell-depleted T cells, or T cells provided the cDNA or gDNA that made up the material.

Original methodology: Amplification of reference gene primers provided the estimated nucleated cell counts. Repertoires were generated with immunoSEQ multiplex PCR, while TCRdb's copy carries only in-frame clones and drops some. V, J and clone size were drawn from that table, and D and trimming were deduced from the DNA. The sample carries 130,000 to 150,000 clones, around nine tenths recorded once. Germline V gene sequence: CDR1 MGHDK, CDR2 SYGVNS. Trimming removed 0 bases from V and 4 bases from J; junction bases left unmatched: 8. The length of the CDR3 is 16 residues. The chain recombines TRBV25-1 with TRBJ1-2; 7 bases line up with TRBD1. This receptor was taken from a human donor in a cohort sampled during active COVID-19. The sequenced sample consisted of peripheral blood. CDR3 DNA sequence: TGTGCCAGCAGTGAATATGGGCAGGGGGGAGTCTATGGCTACACCTTC. It specifies CASSEYGQGGVYGYTF.